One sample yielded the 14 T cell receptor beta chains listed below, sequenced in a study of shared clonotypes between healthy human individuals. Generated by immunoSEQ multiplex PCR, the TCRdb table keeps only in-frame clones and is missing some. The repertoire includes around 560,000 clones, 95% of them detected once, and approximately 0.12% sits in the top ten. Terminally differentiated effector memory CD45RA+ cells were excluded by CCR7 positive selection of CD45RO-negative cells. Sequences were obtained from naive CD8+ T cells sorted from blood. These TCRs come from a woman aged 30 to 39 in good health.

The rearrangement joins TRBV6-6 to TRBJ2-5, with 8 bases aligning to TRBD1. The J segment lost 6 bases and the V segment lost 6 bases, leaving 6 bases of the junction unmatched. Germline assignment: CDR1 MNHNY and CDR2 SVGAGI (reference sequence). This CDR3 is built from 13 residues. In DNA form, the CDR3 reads TGTGCCAGCAGCGAGGACAGGGCGCAGACCCAGTACTTC. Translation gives CASSEDRAQTQYF.

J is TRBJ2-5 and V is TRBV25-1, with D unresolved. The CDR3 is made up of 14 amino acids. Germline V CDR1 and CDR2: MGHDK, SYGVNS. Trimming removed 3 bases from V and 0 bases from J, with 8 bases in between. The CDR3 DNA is TGTGCCAGCAGTGATAACGGAGACCAAGAGACCCAGTACTTC. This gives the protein CASSDNGDQETQYF.

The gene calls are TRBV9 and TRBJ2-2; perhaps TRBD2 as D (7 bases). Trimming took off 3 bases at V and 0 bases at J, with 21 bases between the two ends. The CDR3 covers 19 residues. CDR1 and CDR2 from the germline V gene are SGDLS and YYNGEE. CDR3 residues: CASSGPEGGFRPNTGELFF. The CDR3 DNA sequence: TGTGCCAGCAGCGGCCCAGAGGGGGGGTTCCGACCGAACACCGGGGAGCTGTTTTTT.

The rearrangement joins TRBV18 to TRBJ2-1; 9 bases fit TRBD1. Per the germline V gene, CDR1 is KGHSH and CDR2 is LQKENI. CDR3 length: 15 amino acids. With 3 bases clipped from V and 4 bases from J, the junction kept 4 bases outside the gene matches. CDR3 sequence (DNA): TGTGCCAGCTCACCTGCGGGACAGGGTTACAATGAGCAGTTCTTC. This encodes CASSPAGQGYNEQFF.

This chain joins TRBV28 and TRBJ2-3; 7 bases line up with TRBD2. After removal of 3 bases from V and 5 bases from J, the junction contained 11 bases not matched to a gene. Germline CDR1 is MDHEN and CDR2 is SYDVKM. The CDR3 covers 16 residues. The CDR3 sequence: CASSLGVAGDLDTQYF. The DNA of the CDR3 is TGTGCCAGCAGTTTGGGGGTAGCGGGCGACCTAGATACGCAGTATTTT.

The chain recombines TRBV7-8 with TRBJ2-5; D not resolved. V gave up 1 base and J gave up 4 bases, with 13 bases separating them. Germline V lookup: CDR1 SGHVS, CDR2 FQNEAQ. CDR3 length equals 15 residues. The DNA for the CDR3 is TGTGCCAGCAGCTTAGTGACCCCTCCTTTAGAGACCCAGTACTTC. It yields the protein CASSLVTPPLETQYF.

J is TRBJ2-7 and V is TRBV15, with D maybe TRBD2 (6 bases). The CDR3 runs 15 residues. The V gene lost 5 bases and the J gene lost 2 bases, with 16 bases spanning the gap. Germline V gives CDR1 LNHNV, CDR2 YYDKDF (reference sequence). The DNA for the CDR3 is TGTGCCACCAGCGAGAGGGGCGGGAATACCTACGAGCAGTACTTC. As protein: CATSERGGNTYEQYF.

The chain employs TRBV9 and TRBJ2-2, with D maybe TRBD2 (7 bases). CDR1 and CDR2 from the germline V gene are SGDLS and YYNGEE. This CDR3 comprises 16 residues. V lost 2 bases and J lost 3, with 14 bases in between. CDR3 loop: CASSVLREGDTGELFF. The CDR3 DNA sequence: TGTGCCAGCAGCGTGTTGAGGGAGGGGGACACCGGGGAGCTGTTTTTT.

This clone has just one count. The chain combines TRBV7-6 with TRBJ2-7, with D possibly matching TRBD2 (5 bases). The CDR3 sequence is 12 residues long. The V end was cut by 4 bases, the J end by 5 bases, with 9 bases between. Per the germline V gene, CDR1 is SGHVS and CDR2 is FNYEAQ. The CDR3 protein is CASSSSPDEQYF. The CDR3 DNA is TGTGCCAGCAGCTCTAGCCCCGACGAGCAGTACTTC.

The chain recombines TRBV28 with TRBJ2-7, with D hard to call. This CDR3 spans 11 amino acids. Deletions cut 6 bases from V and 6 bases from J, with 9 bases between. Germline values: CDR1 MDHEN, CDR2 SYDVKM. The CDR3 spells CASSDPLEQYF. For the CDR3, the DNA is TGTGCCAGCAGCGACCCGCTCGAGCAGTACTTC.

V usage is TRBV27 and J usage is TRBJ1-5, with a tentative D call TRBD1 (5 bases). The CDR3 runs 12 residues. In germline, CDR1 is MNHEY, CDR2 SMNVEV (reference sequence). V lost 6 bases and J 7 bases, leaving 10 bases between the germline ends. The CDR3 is CASSLWGQPQHF. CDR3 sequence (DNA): TGTGCCAGCAGCCTCTGGGGGCAGCCCCAGCATTTT.

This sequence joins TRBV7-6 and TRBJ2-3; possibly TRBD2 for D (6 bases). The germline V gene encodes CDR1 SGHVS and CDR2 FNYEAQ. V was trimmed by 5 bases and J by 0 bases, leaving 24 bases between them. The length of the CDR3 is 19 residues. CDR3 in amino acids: CASSPKGLNSGRSTDTQYF. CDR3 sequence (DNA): TGTGCCAGCAGCCCAAAGGGTCTAAATAGCGGCAGGAGCACAGATACGCAGTATTTT.

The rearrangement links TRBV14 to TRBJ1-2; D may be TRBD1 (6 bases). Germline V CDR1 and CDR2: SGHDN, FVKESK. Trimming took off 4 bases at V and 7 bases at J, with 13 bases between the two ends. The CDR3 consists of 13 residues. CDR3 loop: CASSPTLGGGYTF. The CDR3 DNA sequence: TGTGCCAGCAGCCCAACCCTAGGGGGTGGCTACACCTTC. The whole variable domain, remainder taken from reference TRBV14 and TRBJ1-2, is EAGVTQFPSHSVIEKGQTVTLRCDPISGHDNLYWYRRVMGKEIKFLLHFVKESKQDESGMPNNRFLAERTGGTYSTLKVQPAELEDSGVYFCASSPTLGGGYTFGSGTRLTVV.

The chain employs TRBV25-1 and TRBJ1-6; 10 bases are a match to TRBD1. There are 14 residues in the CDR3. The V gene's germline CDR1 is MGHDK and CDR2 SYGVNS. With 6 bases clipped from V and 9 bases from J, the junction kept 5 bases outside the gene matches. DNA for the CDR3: TGTGCCAGCAGAAGGGGACAGGGGTTTTCACCCCTCCACTTT. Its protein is CASRRGQGFSPLHF.